Below, one T cell receptor (beta chain) is given with its context. Its antigen is not yet known. No base qualities exist here, and no much larger clone lies one base off it. The trial excluded patients who had a history of autoimmune disease or who were on systemic immunosuppression. In every dose cohort, peripheral blood was drawn for TCR sequencing at baseline, cycle 4 day 1, and cycle 7 day 1. The samples were drawn from a first-in-human, open-label, multicenter phase I dose-escalation trial of ivuxolimab. Adults with locally advanced or metastatic head and neck squamous cell, hepatocellular, melanoma or renal cell carcinoma were enrolled in the trial. Before TCR sequencing, CD4+ and CD8+ T cells were separately sorted from peripheral blood. The sample is drawn from a study of OX40 agonist ivuxolimab in advanced cancers. In terms of the full investigation: Ivuxolimab was an agonistic, fully human IgG2 monoclonal antibody directed against OX40 (CD134), a costimulatory receptor. Intravenous ivuxolimab was administered to patients every 2 weeks at six dose levels: 0.01, 0.1, 0.3, 1.5, 3 and 10 mg/kg. Of the approximately 50 patients in dose escalation, 19 had hepatocellular carcinoma, about 15 had melanoma, 9 had renal cell carcinoma and 9 had head and neck cancer. In the dose-escalation cohort, around four fifths of patients were male, and the mean age was approximately 64 years, with a range of roughly 20 to 80. Prior anti-PD-1, anti-PD-L1 or anti-CTLA-4 therapy was permitted, and checkpoint inhibitors had been received by less than 45% of dose-escalation patients. Partial responses occurred in three dose-escalation patients, of whom one had hepatocellular carcinoma and two had cutaneous melanoma. Peripheral TCRbeta sequencing was intended to test whether TCR sequence diversity was altered and clonal T-cell expansion was caused by ivuxolimab. The paper describes the monotherapy dose-escalation part (N = 52 patients) of the phase I trial of ivuxolimab.

Spanning cysteine to phenylalanine, the CDR3 consists of 12 amino acids. The DNA shown is the 36-base CDR3, in frame from base 1. The germline V gene gives CDR1 as SGDLS and CDR2 as YYNGEE. A distance of 9 bases separates the germline ends of V and J, which lose 1 base and 7 bases respectively. To sequence the TCRbeta CDR3 region, genomic DNA was isolated from the sorted cells. The immunoSEQ Assay was used for sequencing of TCRbeta CDR3 regions. As stored in TCRdb, this immuneACCESS dataset retains in-frame rearrangements with V and J assigned. A fraction of the clones does not appear; measured against another copy, unresolved V genes explain less than half of the discrepancy, and the remainder lacks a known reason. The sample table records just over 15,000 clones; around 60% of these occur just once. The top ten constitute 7.5% to 9.5% of the sample. The paper as a whole reports these results and caveats: Partial responders in the 0.1-3.0 mg/kg groups had among the lowest normalized peripheral clonal expansion, especially among CD8+ T cells. Low levels of normalized T-cell clonal expansion were also seen in some nonresponding patients. Which antigens the clonally expanded peripheral T cells were specific for was not determined. Clonal expansion of both CD4+ and CD8+ blood T cells was observed from baseline to week 6 at doses 0.1 to 3.0 mg/kg. On average, CD8+ T cells showed more expanded clones than CD4+ T cells after ivuxolimab.

The specimen was CD4+ or CD8+ T cells sorted from blood, collected in a trial of the OX40 agonist ivuxolimab. This sequence uses TRBV9 and TRBJ2-7, and perhaps TRBD2 as D gene, on 6 matching bases. The source is an adult with an advanced solid tumor such as melanoma, head and neck, liver or kidney cancer. At the DNA level, the sequence is TGTGCCAGCAGCGTACTAGGAGGGGAGCAGTACTTC. It translates to CASSVLGGEQYF.